These 2 T cell receptor beta chains were sequenced from one sample in a study of Graves' ophthalmopathy and Graves' hyperthyroidism. RNA served as the template for amplifying TCR beta CDR3 regions. An opening RT-PCR round employed HTBI primers and preceded a second-round multiplex PCR. TCRdb re-called the multiplex PCR reads through MiXCR, storing one row per CDR3 protein. The sample shows 740,000 or so distinct CDR3 sequences, roughly two fifths of them seen only once. Sequencing was carried out using peripheral blood. These receptors all stem from an adult man with Graves' ophthalmopathy.

The V and J genes are TRBV10-3 and TRBJ1-6; D unresolved. The CDR3 contains 14 residues. The V gene's germline CDR1 is ENHRY and CDR2 SYGVKD. Trimming removed 10 bases at V and 6 bases at J, with 16 bases between. CDR3 DNA sequence: TGTGCCAGCTTGGTCGGGCACCTTAATTCACCCCTCCACTTT. Protein product: CASLVGHLNSPLHF.

This clonotype was detected many times. The rearrangement links TRBV9 to TRBJ1-4; no reliable D call. This CDR3 region has 14 residues. CDR1 and CDR2 (germline): SGDLS, YYNGEE. V was trimmed by 2 bases and J by 0 bases, leaving 5 bases between them. DNA for the CDR3: TGTGCCAGCAGCGTTGGGACAACTAATGAAAAACTGTTTTTT. Translated: CASSVGTTNEKLFF.